This T cell receptor beta chain was profiled in a study of cytomegalovirus exposure and HLA in healthy donors. Vbeta (60) and Jbeta (13) primers were used in the PCR. This table comes from immunoSEQ multiplex PCR, and its TCRdb copy is limited to in-frame clones, with some not included. The table lists approximately 85,000 clones, about 80% of them singletons, with approximately 7.9% in the top ten. V lost 1 base and J lost 5, with 15 bases in between. This CDR3 contains 16 residues. Germline-derived CDR1 and CDR2 are SGHAT and FQNNGV. Sequencing was done on a sample of PBMCs. J is TRBJ1-5 and V is TRBV11-2, with a tentative D call TRBD1 (6 bases). This TCR was sampled from a young man in good health and CMV-seronegative. DNA for the CDR3: TGTGCCAGCAGCTTAGGGGGGGGCCCCCACGATCAGCCCCAGCATTTT. Protein: CASSLGGGPHDQPQHF. Looking up the rest from reference TRBV11-2 and TRBJ1-5 gives the full variable domain: EAGVAQSPRYKIIEKRQSVAFWCNPISGHATLYWYQQILGQGPKLLIQFQNNGVVDDSQLPKDRFSAERLKGVDSTLKIQPAKLEDSAVYLCASSLGGGPHDQPQHFGDGTRLSIL.